Presented here are 26 T cell receptor beta chains from one specimen sequenced in a study of blood T cell repertoires in COVID-19. Here immunoSEQ multiplex PCR was the method, and the copy in TCRdb shows in-frame clones only, minus some. This table has about 220,000 clones, more than 75% appearing once. The specimen sequenced was peripheral blood. These TCRs come from a human donor in a cohort sampled during active COVID-19.

The chain combines TRBV20-1 with TRBJ1-1, with D perhaps matching TRBD1 (5 bases). Trimming took off 3 bases at V and 13 bases at J, with 15 bases between the two ends. Germline lookup yields CDR1 DFQATT and CDR2 SNEGSKA (reference sequence). This CDR3 has 11 residues. As DNA, the CDR3 is TGCAGTGCTAGTTGGGTCCAGGGTCTTTTCTTT. Its protein is CSASWVQGLFF.

The rearrangement links TRBV29-1 to TRBJ2-2, with 7 positions matching TRBD2. The J segment lost 4 bases and the V segment lost 8 bases, leaving 7 bases of the junction unmatched. The germline V gene has CDR1 SQVTM and CDR2 ANQGSEA. The CDR3 is made up of 13 amino acids. The CDR3 reads CSSGGETTGELFF. The CDR3 DNA reads as TGCAGCTCGGGGGGAGAGACCACCGGGGAGCTGTTTTTT.

V gene TRBV12-3 or TRBV12-4 combines with J gene TRBJ2-7, with unresolved D. The germline V and J ends were trimmed by 3 bases and 3 bases, with 9 bases remaining between them. The CDR3 runs 13 residues. This CDR3 reads CASSFTSSYEQYF. The CDR3 DNA reads as TGTGCCAGCAGTTTCACGTCGAGCTACGAGCAGTACTTC.

This clone was recorded a few times. Other nucleotide sequences from this sample produce the same CDR3. The CDR3 here is CASRPRLAGVYEQYF. As DNA, the CDR3 is TGTGCCAGCAGACCACGACTAGCGGGAGTCTACGAGCAGTACTTC. The V call is TRBV6-5, the J call TRBJ2-7; TRBD2 agrees at 12 bases. CDR3 length: 15 residues. J was trimmed by 3 bases and V by 6 bases; bases with no gene match: 6. CDR1 and CDR2 (germline): MNHEY, SVGAGI.

This CDR3 is CASRSRAGTDTQYF. The CDR3 DNA reads TGTGCCAGCAGGTCTAGAGCGGGTACAGATACGCAGTATTTT. The gene calls are TRBV7-3 and TRBJ2-3; D may be TRBD2 (6 bases). Germline CDR1 and CDR2: SGHTA and FQGTGA. CDR3 length: 14 residues. V was shortened by 6 bases and J by 3 bases, with 13 bases between the two germline ends.

The chain links TRBV11-2 to TRBJ2-1, with D possibly being TRBD2 (6 bases). The CDR3 consists of 15 residues. Per germline, CDR1 SGHAT and CDR2 FQNNGV. The ends were cut back, 4 bases at V and 5 bases at J, with 15 bases in the middle. The CDR3, as DNA: TGTGCCAGCAGCTCCGGGAGCGTCGAGGACAATGAGCAGTTCTTC. Protein sequence: CASSSGSVEDNEQFF.

The chain joins TRBV12-5 to TRBJ2-1; 9 nucleotides line up with TRBD2. The V segment lost 5 bases and the J segment 6 bases; nucleotides outside the gene matches: 2. Germline V CDR1 and CDR2: LGHNT, FRNRAP. The CDR3 runs 13 residues. The CDR3 DNA reads TGTGCTAGTGGTCGACTAGCGGCCAATGAGCAGTTCTTC. It translates to CASGRLAANEQFF.

V is TRBV5-1 and J is TRBJ2-7; D not certain. Per germline, CDR1 SGHRS and CDR2 YFSETQ. Trimming stripped 0 bases from V and 2 bases from J, with 12 bases between. The CDR3 loop spans 15 amino acids. CDR3 loop: CASSLAASRTYEQYF. The CDR3 bases are TGCGCCAGCAGCTTGGCGGCATCGCGGACCTACGAGCAGTACTTC.

The genes are TRBV7-8 and TRBJ2-7; 8 bases align to TRBD2. The CDR3 sequence is 14 residues long. V lost 0 bases to trimming and J lost 2 bases; unmatched junction nucleotides: 0. Germline CDR1 is SGHVS and CDR2 is FQNEAQ. For the CDR3, the DNA is TGTGCCAGCAGCTTAGCTAGCGGGACCTACGAGCAGTACTTC. Protein sequence: CASSLASGTYEQYF.

This chain connects TRBV21-1 to TRBJ2-2; TRBD1, the D gene given by the table, was not confirmed from the DNA. TRBV21-1 is a pseudogene segment. This CDR3 contains 19 residues. CDR3 coding DNA: TGTGCCAGCAGCAAAGATCGTGCCAGGCCCTGGTTTGACCCCGGGGAGCTGTTTTTT. Its translation is CASSKDRARPWFDPGELFF.

This sequence joins TRBV19 and TRBJ2-7; a weak D match, TRBD2 (5 bases). This CDR3 comprises 14 residues. Germline CDR1 and CDR2: LNHDA and SQIVND (reference sequence). V dropped 3 bases and J dropped 6 bases, with 15 bases sitting between them. CDR3 in amino acids: CASSITRYPIEQYF. In DNA, the CDR3 is TGTGCCAGTAGTATTACTAGGTATCCAATCGAGCAGTACTTC.

V gene TRBV28 combines with J gene TRBJ1-1; D gene uncertain. The germline CDR1 and CDR2 sequences are MDHEN and SYDVKM. Deletions cut 6 bases from V and 0 bases from J, with 8 bases between. The CDR3 has 13 amino acids. The DNA for the CDR3 is TGTGCCAGCAGCCCAGTCCTGAACACTGAAGCTTTCTTT. Translated: CASSPVLNTEAFF.

V gene TRBV11-2 combines with J gene TRBJ2-3; TRBD2 might be the D (6 bases). CDR3 length: 14 residues. CDR1 and CDR2 from the germline V gene are SGHAT and FQNNGV. V lost 5 bases and J lost 4, with 13 bases in between. The CDR3 reads CASSHGTLPDTQYF. The CDR3 region has the DNA TGTGCCAGCAGCCACGGGACTCTACCAGATACGCAGTATTTT.

This chain connects TRBV29-1 to TRBJ2-3, with D maybe TRBD2 (6 bases). CDR1 is SQVTM, CDR2 ANQGSEA, per germline. V shed 7 bases and J shed 5 bases, with 22 bases lying between them. The CDR3 spans 15 residues. CDR3 residues: CSALFRDWEGDTQYF. CDR3 coding DNA: TGCAGCGCCCTATTCCGGGACTGGGAAGGAGATACGCAGTATTTT.

The DNA of the CDR3 is TGCAGTGCTGCTGCCCGGGGAAAACTGTTTTTT. Translated: CSAAARGKLFF. The rearrangement joins TRBV20-1 to TRBJ1-4; D remains unclear. V dropped 5 bases and J dropped 10 bases, with 11 bases sitting between them. CDR3 length: 11 amino acids. Germline V gene data show CDR1 as DFQATT and CDR2 as SNEGSKA (reference sequence).

About this clone: This sample also contains other DNA sequences that code for the same CDR3. This chain uses TRBV6-5 with TRBJ1-3; D is undetermined. Between the trimmed V and J ends, which lost 2 bases and 4 bases, there was a span of 9 bases. The CDR3 consists of 14 residues. Germline values: CDR1 MNHEY, CDR2 SVGAGI. The CDR3 protein is CASSYSGSGNTIYF. DNA of the CDR3: TGTGCCAGCAGTTACAGCGGGTCCGGAAACACCATATATTTT.

This rearrangement joins TRBV29-1 to TRBJ2-7; possibly TRBD2 for D (6 bases). V lost 7 bases and J 0 bases, leaving 16 bases between the germline ends. CDR1 and CDR2 from the germline V gene are SQVTM and ANQGSEA. The CDR3 totals 14 residues. This CDR3 reads CSAMSGLHSYEQYF. In DNA form, the CDR3 reads TGCAGCGCGATGTCGGGACTGCACTCCTACGAGCAGTACTTC.

The V gene is TRBV21-1, the J gene TRBJ2-1; whether TRBD2, the table's D call, matches the DNA was not checked. TRBV21-1 is flagged as a pseudogene. This CDR3 has 16 residues. CDR3 region: CASSKGVGGSSNEQFF. In DNA form, the CDR3 reads TGTGCCAGCAGCAAAGGAGTCGGCGGGTCTAGCAATGAGCAGTTCTTC.

The rearrangement uses TRBV13 and TRBJ2-1; TRBD2 agrees at 7 bases. The CDR3 is 18 residues long. The trim removed 5 bases at V and 0 bases at J, leaving 13 bases unmatched. Germline V gene data show CDR1 as PRHDT and CDR2 as FYEKMQ (reference sequence). The CDR3 nucleotides read TGTGCCAGCAGCATATCTCCGACTAGCCAAATCTCCTACAATGAGCAGTTCTTC. Its translation: CASSISPTSQISYNEQFF. The whole variable domain, remainder taken from reference TRBV13 and TRBJ2-1, is AAGVIQSPRHLIKEKRETATLKCYPIPRHDTVYWYQQGPGQDPQFLISFYEKMQSDKGSIPDRFSAQQFSDYHSELNMSSLELGDSALYFCASSISPTSQISYNEQFFGPGTRLTVL.

This clone was found many times. This chain joins TRBV7-9 and TRBJ1-1; the match to TRBD1 covers 8 bases. V lost 6 bases to trimming and J lost 6 bases; unmatched junction nucleotides: 9. The germline V gene has CDR1 SEHNR and CDR2 FQNEAQ (reference sequence). There are 14 residues in the CDR3. The CDR3, as DNA: TGTGCCAGCAGTCCGAGATCACAGGGGGCTGAAGCTTTCTTT. It is translated as CASSPRSQGAEAFF.

The genes are TRBV7-9 and TRBJ2-2, with TRBD2 matching over 9 bases. V lost 5 bases and J lost 7; bases outside the gene matches: 8. CDR3 length: 15 residues. The germline gives CDR1 SEHNR, CDR2 FQNEAQ (reference sequence). The CDR3 is CASSLLAGVDGELFF. In DNA, the CDR3 is TGTGCCAGCAGCCTTTTAGCGGGAGTAGACGGGGAGCTGTTTTTT.

The sample holds a few counts of this clone. V is TRBV7-9 and J is TRBJ1-3; D perhaps matches TRBD1 (6 bases). Trimming removed 5 bases at V and 4 bases at J, with 9 bases between. The CDR3 sequence is 13 residues long. Germline V lookup: CDR1 SEHNR, CDR2 FQNEAQ (reference sequence). The CDR3 sequence is CASSLGQGNTIYF. CDR3 nucleotides: TGTGCCAGCAGCCTAGGACAGGGAAACACCATATATTTT.

This clone was found a few times. This chain connects TRBV19 to TRBJ2-7; D is unresolved. Trimming removed 1 base at V and 0 bases at J, with 7 bases between. CDR1 is LNHDA, CDR2 SQIVND, per germline (reference sequence). The length of the CDR3 is 14 residues. CDR3 nucleotides: TGTGCCAGTAGTATAGGGGCTGACTCCTACGAGCAGTACTTC. This encodes CASSIGADSYEQYF.

A few counts support this clone. The chain is built from TRBV9 and TRBJ2-3, with D perhaps TRBD2 (5 bases). The germline gives CDR1 SGDLS, CDR2 YYNGEE. Trimming shortened V by 3 bases and J by 0 bases, and 11 bases separated the two germline ends. The CDR3 runs to 15 residues. CDR3 coding DNA: TGTGCCAGCAGCGCCCACGGGATAAGCACAGATACGCAGTATTTT. Translation gives CASSAHGISTDTQYF.

V is TRBV9 and J is TRBJ1-1; D is undetermined. The ends were cut back, 4 bases at V and 5 bases at J, with 6 bases in the middle. CDR3 length equals 11 residues. Germline assignment: CDR1 SGDLS and CDR2 YYNGEE. CDR3 sequence: CASSFLTEAFF. Here the CDR3 DNA reads TGTGCCAGCAGCTTCCTGACTGAAGCTTTCTTT.

The J gene is TRBJ2-6, the V gene TRBV29-1; a weak D match, TRBD1 (6 bases). Germline assignment: CDR1 SQVTM and CDR2 ANQGSEA. This CDR3 is built from 15 residues. Trimming stripped 6 bases from V and 4 bases from J, with 16 bases between. The CDR3 protein is CSVANRVSGANVLTF. CDR3 in DNA: TGCAGCGTGGCTAACAGGGTATCCGGGGCCAACGTCCTGACTTTC.